This T cell receptor (beta chain) stems from a study of tissue T cells after allogeneic stem cell transplantation. Study-wide findings and caveats: Shared clones across patients were few; motif clustering revealed tissue-specific shared signatures.

The data were produced by immunoSEQ multiplex PCR, yet TCRdb's version contains in-frame clones alone and is incomplete. The table lists 6,000 or so clones, around 50% of them singletons. With regard to this clone: Antigen unknown. Here the gene names and germline are mouse. The CDR3 end is not reached by the read, which stops 1 residue before it; the germline J gene fills it in.

The CDR3 loop spans 12 amino acids. V gave up 6 bases and J gave up 3 bases, with 7 bases separating them. Germline assignment: CDR1 KGHPV and CDR2 FQNQEV (reference sequence). Time point defined: mouse harvest day 7 after allogeneic transplant. Mouse grafts combined 10^7 T-cell-depleted bone marrow cells with 10^6 splenic CD5+ T cells. This mouse GVHD model was MHC-mismatched B6 to BALB/c, profiled day 7 or 14. The sequenced sample was gut tissue. The chain uses TRBV26 and TRBJ2-5, with D possibly being TRBD2 (5 bases). This receptor was taken from a female BALB/c mouse given C57BL/6 T cells with graft-versus-host disease after an allogeneic hematopoietic cell transplant. CDR3 DNA, as far as it was read: TGTGCCAGCAGACGGACTCAAGACACCCAGTAC. It translates to CASRRTQDTQY. From start to end, the CDR3 is CASRRTQDTQYF.